This T cell receptor (beta chain) originates from a study of monozygotic twins with cystic fibrosis. Study-wide findings and caveats: Low clonality (median around 0.0095) suggested a mostly naive repertoire. Shared CDR3 numbers were not associated with age, concordance or severity. Unrelated CF individuals shared fewer identical clonotypes than monozygotic CF twins.

On this clone: Its antigen is as yet unknown.

Only in-frame clones appear in the TCRdb table, and some are missing; sequencing was by immunoSEQ multiplex PCR. The sample has about 39,000 clones; 85% to 95% are singletons. The germline gives CDR1 SNHLY, CDR2 FYNNEI. Trimming removed 7 bases at V and 3 bases at J, with 9 bases between. The CDR3 has 12 amino acids. This receptor was obtained from a boy between 2 and 15 years old with cystic fibrosis. Sequencing was carried out using blood. J is TRBJ1-1 and V is TRBV2, with D hard to call. The DNA of the CDR3 is TGTGCCAGCACCCAGCCCTACACTGAAGCTTTCTTT. Protein product: CASTQPYTEAFF. The full variable domain, in which reference TRBV2 and TRBJ1-1 provide the parts outside the CDR3, is EPEVTQTPSHQVTQMGQEVILRCVPISNHLYFYWYRQILGQKVEFLVSFYNNEISEKSEIFDDQFSVERPDGSNFTLKIRSTKLEDSAMYFCASTQPYTEAFFGQGTRLTVV.